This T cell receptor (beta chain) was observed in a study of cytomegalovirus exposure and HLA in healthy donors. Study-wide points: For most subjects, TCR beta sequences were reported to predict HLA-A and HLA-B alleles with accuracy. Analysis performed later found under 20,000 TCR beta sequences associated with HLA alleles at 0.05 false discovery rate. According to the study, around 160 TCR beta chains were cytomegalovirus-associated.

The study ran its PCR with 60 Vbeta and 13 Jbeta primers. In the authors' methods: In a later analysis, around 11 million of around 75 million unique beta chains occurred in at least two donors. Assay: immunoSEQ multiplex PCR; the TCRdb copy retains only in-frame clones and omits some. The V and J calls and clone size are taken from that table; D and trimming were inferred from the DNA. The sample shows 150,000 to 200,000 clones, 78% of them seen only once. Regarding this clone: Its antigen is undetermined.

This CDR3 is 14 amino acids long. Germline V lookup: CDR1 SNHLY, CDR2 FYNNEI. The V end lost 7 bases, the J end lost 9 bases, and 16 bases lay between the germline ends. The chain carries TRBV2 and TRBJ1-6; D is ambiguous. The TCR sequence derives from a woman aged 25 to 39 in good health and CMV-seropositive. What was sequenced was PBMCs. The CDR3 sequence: CASNQEGPLSPLHF. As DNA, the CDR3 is TGTGCCAGCAACCAGGAGGGCCCTCTTTCACCCCTCCACTTT.